This T cell receptor beta chain was profiled in a study of PD-L1 blockade in urothelial cancer (TCRdb year 2017). Background on the whole study: All patients started therapy in the mid-2010s and received atezolizumab 1,200 mg intravenously every 3 weeks. In the same patients, whole exome sequencing and RNA sequencing of pretreatment tumors were performed in addition to TCR sequencing. Blood samples yielded a median of about 150,000 T cells and more than 80,000 unique TCRs, with median clonality roughly 0.082. An exploratory multi-omic analysis was conducted of the somatic, immune and clinical correlates of response to PD-L1 blockade with atezolizumab in urothelial cancer. Blood samples were analyzed 3 weeks after the start of treatment (second dose) and 6 weeks after the start of treatment. Pretreatment blood TCR-seq was available for twenty-nine patients, at least one posttreatment blood collection was obtained for some 25 patients, and tumor TCR-seq was available for some 25 patients. Patients had an ECOG performance status of 0 or 1 and had received between 0 and 3 prior chemotherapy regimens. Nine patients reached durable clinical benefit, while 20 patients did not. Durable clinical benefit meant progression-free survival longer than 6 months, and TCR features were also tested against progression-free and overall survival. Pretreatment tumor samples and matched peripheral blood, collected serially before and after atezolizumab treatment, underwent TCR sequencing. About nine tenths of the roughly 29 patients were males with bladder-origin urothelial cancer, and about 65% of the 29 reported a prior smoking history. Study-level results and caveats: Because of the small sample size (n of about 30) and the many exploratory analyses performed, the results are intended to be regarded as hypothesis-generating. At 3 weeks after the start of treatment, tumor-associated TCR clones in peripheral blood had expanded more in patients with durable benefit (n ≈ 23, p = 0.022). Improved progression-free and overall survival was found to be associated with pretreatment peripheral blood TCR clonality below the median.

The CDR3 numbers 13 residues from cysteine through phenylalanine. Just the 39-base CDR3 DNA is kept, in frame starting at base 1. Reading the germline V gene gives CDR1 SGDLS and CDR2 YYNGEE. V and J lose 3 bases and 3 bases, and a span of 10 bases separates them. In regard to this clone: Its binding antigen is unknown. Base-call qualities are not available, and no considerably larger clone is one nucleotide away.

Each PCR received spiked-in synthetic TCR analog templates so that absolute template abundance could be estimated from read counts. The immunoSEQ assay was used to amplify TCRbeta CDR3 regions from genomic DNA with bias-controlled V and J gene primers. Sequencing of rearranged TCRbeta segments was done at approximately 20X coverage. The study's processing was this. Sequencing errors were corrected by clustering, and CDR3s were annotated against IMGT so that V, D and J genes could be assigned. Out-of-frame and stop-codon sequences were excluded, and only productive TCRbeta rearrangements were used in downstream analyses. To compute clonality, Shannon entropy was normalized by the log of the number of unique productive sequences and then subtracted from one. Fisher's exact test with Benjamini-Hochberg correction, at a threshold of adjusted p below 0.01, was used to find clones that differed between time points or between blood and tumor. The immuneACCESS repertoire file appears here via TCRdb, limited to in-frame rearrangements. These files lack a portion of the clones; in checked studies, under half of the deficit traces to unresolved V genes, and the cause of the others is not known. The V and J calls and clone size were taken over from that table, and D and trimming were inferred from the DNA. The sample table shows about 130,000 clones, and more than 75% are seen once. Together, the top ten hold roughly 2.3% of the sample.

What this sample's time point label stands for: peripheral blood 6 weeks after treatment start. The cohort included 29 patients with locally advanced or metastatic urothelial carcinoma who were treated at Memorial Sloan Kettering on a trial protocol. Peripheral blood mononuclear cells were collected pretreatment and during treatment, with between 1 and 8 total time points obtained per patient. The Qiagen DNeasy Blood extraction kit was used to purify genomic DNA from total PBMCs and tumor samples. PBMCs were collected pretreatment and during treatment, and were isolated and stored as previously described.

The sample consisted of PBMCs, taken around atezolizumab (anti-PD-L1) treatment. The clonotype originates from a man between 50 and 59 years old with urothelial cancer. The V gene is TRBV9 and the J gene is TRBJ2-7; possibly the D gene is TRBD2, per 6 matching bases. The CDR3 region: CASSASADYEQYF. At the DNA level, the sequence is TGTGCCAGCAGCGCTAGCGCTGACTACGAGCAGTACTTC.